These 8 T cell receptor beta chains originate from one sample sequenced in a study of blood T cells in healthy people across ages. Alongside a J-beta primer mix, a sample-barcoded 5' primer served in a second PCR lasting roughly 7 to 12 cycles. TCRdb re-called the 5' RACE reads with MiXCR, one entry per CDR3 protein. In the table there are 800,000 to 950,000 distinct CDR3 sequences, roughly 35% of which are singletons. The specimen sequenced was blood. The receptors here all came from a man younger than 35 in good health.

Only one count was recorded for this clonotype. The V gene is TRBV12-3 or TRBV12-4, the J gene TRBJ2-2; perhaps TRBD2 as D (6 bases). V lost 6 bases to trimming and J lost 8 bases, with 19 bases between them. The CDR3 has 15 amino acids. Written as DNA, the CDR3 is TGTGCCAGCAGCGACGGGGGTCGGAAAGGGGGGGAGCTGTTTTTT. Its protein is CASSDGGRKGGELFF.

V and J are TRBV4-1 and TRBJ2-3; D gene unclear. Trimming took off 0 bases at V and 5 bases at J, with 12 bases between the two ends. CDR1 is MGHRA, CDR2 YSYEKL, per germline. The CDR3 is made up of 15 amino acids. CDR3 sequence reads: CASSQELVTIDTQYF. CDR3 in DNA: TGCGCCAGCAGCCAAGAGCTGGTGACAATAGATACGCAGTATTTT.

As regards this clonotype: Germline and junction disagree at one end, which may indicate a read error. This sequence joins TRBV2 and TRBJ2-6, with a tentative D call TRBD1 (6 bases). Germline assignment: CDR1 SNHLY and CDR2 FYNNEI. This CDR3 has 15 residues. CDR3 region: CASSRTDSGANVPTF. The CDR3 coding sequence is TGTGCCAGCAGTCGGACAGACTCTGGGGCCAACGTCCCGACTTTC. The complete variable domain, with remaining parts taken from reference TRBV2 and TRBJ2-6, reads EPEVTQTPSHQVTQMGQEVILRCVPISNHLYFYWYRQILGQKVEFLVSFYNNEISEKSEIFDDQFSVERPDGSNFTLKIRSTKLEDSAMYFCASSRTDSGANVPTFGAGSRLTVL.

This clonotype came up many times. The genes are TRBV5-1 and TRBJ2-3; tentative D call: TRBD1 (5 bases). Trimming pared 3 bases from V and 0 bases from J, leaving 14 bases between. This CDR3 has 16 amino acids. Germline V gene data show CDR1 as SGHRS and CDR2 as YFSETQ. In DNA form, the CDR3 reads TGCGCCAGCAGCTCGACAGTAGACGCTAGCACAGATACGCAGTATTTT. Encoded protein: CASSSTVDASTDTQYF.

This clonotype has just a few counts. The chain combines TRBV7-2 with TRBJ2-2; D call uncertain. Trimming shortened V by 2 bases and J by 1 base, and 11 bases separated the two germline ends. CDR1 and CDR2 (germline): SGHTA, FQGNSA. The CDR3 totals 16 residues. Here the CDR3 DNA reads TGTGCCAGCAGCTTAAACGGCGGCCGGAACACCGGGGAGCTGTTTTTT. Amino acid sequence: CASSLNGGRNTGELFF.

A few counts support this clonotype. The chain carries TRBV5-1 and TRBJ1-1; possible D gene TRBD1, 5 bases. This CDR3 comprises 16 residues. CDR1 is SGHRS and CDR2 is YFSETQ in the germline V gene. V gave up 1 base and J gave up 1 base, with 14 bases separating them. In nucleotides, the CDR3 is TGCGCCAGCAGCTTGCCAACTAGGGGAGCGAACACTGAAGCTTTCTTT. This encodes CASSLPTRGANTEAFF.

This clonotype was detected a few times. The chain recombines TRBV29-1 with TRBJ1-2; TRBD1 matches at 7 bases. The V gene end was trimmed by 4 bases and the J gene end by 8 bases; junction bases not matched to a gene: 7. The germline V gene encodes CDR1 SQVTM and CDR2 ANQGSEA. The length of the CDR3 is 12 residues. CDR3 region: CSVAQGLRGYTF. The CDR3 DNA follows: TGCAGCGTTGCACAGGGGTTGCGGGGCTACACCTTC.

The rearrangement links TRBV12-3 or TRBV12-4 to TRBJ2-2; 8 bases align to TRBD2. The CDR3 runs to 15 residues. After removal of 3 bases from V and 5 bases from J, the junction contained 5 bases not matched to a gene. The DNA for the CDR3 is TGTGCCAGCAGTTTGGGACTAGGTCTTACCGGGGAGCTGTTTTTT. Protein: CASSLGLGLTGELFF.